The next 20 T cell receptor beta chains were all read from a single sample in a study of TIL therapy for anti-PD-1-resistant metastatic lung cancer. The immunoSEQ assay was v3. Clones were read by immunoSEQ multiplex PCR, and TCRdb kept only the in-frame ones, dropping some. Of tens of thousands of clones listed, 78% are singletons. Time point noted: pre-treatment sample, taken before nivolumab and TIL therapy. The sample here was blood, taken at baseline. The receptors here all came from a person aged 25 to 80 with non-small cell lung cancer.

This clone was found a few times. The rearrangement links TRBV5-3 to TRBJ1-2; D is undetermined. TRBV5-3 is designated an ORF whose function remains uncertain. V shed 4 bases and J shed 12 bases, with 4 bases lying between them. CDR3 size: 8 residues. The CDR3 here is CARSRHTF. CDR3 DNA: TGTGCCAGAAGCCGCCACACCTTC.

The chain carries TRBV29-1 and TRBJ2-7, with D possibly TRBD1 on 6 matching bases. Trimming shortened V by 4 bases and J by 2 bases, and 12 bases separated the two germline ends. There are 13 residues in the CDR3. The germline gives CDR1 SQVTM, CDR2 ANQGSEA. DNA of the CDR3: TGCAGCGTTGGTTCCGGACAGACCTACGAGCAGTACTTC. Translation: CSVGSGQTYEQYF.

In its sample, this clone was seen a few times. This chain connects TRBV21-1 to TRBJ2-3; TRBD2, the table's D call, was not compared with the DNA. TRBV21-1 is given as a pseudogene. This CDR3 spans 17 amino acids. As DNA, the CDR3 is TGTGCCAGCAGCACTCGCGGGACTAACTCGGGCACAGATACGCAGTATTTT. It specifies CASSTRGTNSGTDTQYF.

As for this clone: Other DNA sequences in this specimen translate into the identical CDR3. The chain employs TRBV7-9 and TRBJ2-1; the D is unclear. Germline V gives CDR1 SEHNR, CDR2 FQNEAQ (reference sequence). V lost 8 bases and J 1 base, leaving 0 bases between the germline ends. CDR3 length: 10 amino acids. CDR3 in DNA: TGTGCCAGCTCCTACAATGAGCAGTTCTTC. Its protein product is CASSYNEQFF.

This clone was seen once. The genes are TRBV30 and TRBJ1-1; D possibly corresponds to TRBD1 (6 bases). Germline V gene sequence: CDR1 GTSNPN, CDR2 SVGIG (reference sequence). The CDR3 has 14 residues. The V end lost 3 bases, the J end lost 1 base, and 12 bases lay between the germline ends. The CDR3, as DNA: TGTGCCTGGAGCCTCGGGACACCGAACACTGAAGCTTTCTTT. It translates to CAWSLGTPNTEAFF. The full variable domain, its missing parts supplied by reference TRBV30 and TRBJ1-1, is SQTIHQWPATLVQPVGSPLSLECTVEGTSNPNLYWYRQAAGRGLQLLFYSVGIGQISSEVPQNLSASRPQDRQFILSSKKLLLSDSGFYLCAWSLGTPNTEAFFGQGTRLTVV.

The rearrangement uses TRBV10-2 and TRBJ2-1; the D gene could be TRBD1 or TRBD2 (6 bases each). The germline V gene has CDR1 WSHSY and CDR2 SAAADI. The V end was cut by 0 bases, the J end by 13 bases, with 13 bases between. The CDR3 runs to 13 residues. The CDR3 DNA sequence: TGCGCCAGCAGTGAGTCGCCGGGGGCTGAACAGTTCTTC. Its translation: CASSESPGAEQFF.

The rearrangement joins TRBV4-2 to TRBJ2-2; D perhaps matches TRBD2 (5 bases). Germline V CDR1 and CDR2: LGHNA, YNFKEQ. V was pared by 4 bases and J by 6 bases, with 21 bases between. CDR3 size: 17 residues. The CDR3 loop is CASSPHDRGQIAGELFF. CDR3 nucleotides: TGTGCCAGCAGCCCCCACGACCGAGGGCAGATCGCCGGGGAGCTGTTTTTT.

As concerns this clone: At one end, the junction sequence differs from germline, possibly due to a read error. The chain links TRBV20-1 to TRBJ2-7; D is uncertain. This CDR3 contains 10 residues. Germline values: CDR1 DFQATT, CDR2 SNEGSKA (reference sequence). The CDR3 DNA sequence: TGCAGTGCTCCGTCCCTCCGGATAGTATTC. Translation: CSAPSLRIVF.

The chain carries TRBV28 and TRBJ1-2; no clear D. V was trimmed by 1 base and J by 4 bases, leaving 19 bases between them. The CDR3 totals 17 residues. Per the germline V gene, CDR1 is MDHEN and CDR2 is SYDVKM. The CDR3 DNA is TGTGCCAGCAGTTTATCGAGGGCAGAGGGAAAGGGCTATGGCTACACCTTC. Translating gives CASSLSRAEGKGYGYTF.

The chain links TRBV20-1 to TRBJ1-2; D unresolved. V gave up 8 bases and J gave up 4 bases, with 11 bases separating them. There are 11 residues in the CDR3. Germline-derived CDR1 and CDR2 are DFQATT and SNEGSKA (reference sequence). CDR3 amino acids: CSLAEIYGYTF. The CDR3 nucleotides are TGCAGTCTCGCAGAAATCTATGGCTACACCTTC.

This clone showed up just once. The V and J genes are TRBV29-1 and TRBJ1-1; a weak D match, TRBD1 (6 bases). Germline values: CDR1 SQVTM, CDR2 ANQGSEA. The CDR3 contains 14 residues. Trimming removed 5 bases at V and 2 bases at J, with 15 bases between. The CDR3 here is CSVLRQEFNTEAFF. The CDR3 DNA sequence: TGCAGCGTTCTTCGACAGGAATTTAACACTGAAGCTTTCTTT.

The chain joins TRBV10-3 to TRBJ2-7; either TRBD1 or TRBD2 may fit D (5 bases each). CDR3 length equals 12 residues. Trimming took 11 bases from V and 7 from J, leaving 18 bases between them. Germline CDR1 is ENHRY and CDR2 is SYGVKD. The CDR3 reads CAARGPSGEQYF. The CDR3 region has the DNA TGTGCCGCTCGGGGACCTTCTGGGGAGCAGTACTTC.

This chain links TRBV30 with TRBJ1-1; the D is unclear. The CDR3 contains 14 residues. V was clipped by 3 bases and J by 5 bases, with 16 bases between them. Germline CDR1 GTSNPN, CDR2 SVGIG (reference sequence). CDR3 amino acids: CAWRLGWPGTEAFF. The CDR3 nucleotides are TGTGCCTGGAGATTGGGGTGGCCGGGGACTGAAGCTTTCTTT.

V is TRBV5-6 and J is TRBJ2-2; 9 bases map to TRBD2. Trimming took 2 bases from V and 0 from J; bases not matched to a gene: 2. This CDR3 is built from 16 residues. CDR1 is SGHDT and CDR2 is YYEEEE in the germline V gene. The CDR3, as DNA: TGTGCCAGCAGCTTACTAGCGGGTTCGAACACCGGGGAGCTGTTTTTT. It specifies CASSLLAGSNTGELFF.

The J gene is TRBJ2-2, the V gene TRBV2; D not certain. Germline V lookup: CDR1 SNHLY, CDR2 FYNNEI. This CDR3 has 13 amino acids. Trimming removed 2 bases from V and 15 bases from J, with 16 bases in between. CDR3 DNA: TGTGCCAGCAGTGAATGGGCTGAAAGCGTGTTGTTTTTT. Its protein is CASSEWAESVLFF.

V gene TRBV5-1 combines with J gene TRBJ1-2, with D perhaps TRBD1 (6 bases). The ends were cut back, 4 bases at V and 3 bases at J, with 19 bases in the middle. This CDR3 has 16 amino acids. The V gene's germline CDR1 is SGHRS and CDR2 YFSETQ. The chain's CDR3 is CASSEYRVGIDYGYTF. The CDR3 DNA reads TGCGCCAGCAGCGAGTACAGGGTGGGGATTGACTATGGCTACACCTTC.

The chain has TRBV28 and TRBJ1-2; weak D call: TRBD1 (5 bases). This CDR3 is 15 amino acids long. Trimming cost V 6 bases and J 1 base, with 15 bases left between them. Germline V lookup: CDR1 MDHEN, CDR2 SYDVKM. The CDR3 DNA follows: TGTGCCAGCAGCGCTTACGTGGGGCATAACTATGGCTACACCTTC. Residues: CASSAYVGHNYGYTF.

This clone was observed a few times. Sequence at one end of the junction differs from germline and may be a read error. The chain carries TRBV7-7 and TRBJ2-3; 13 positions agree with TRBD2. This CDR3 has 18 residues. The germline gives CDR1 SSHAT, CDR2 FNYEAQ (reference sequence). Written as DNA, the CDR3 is TGTGCTAGCAGCTTGGCACTAGCGGGGGGGCCGAGCGCAGATACGCAGTATTTT. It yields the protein CASSLALAGGPSADTQYF.

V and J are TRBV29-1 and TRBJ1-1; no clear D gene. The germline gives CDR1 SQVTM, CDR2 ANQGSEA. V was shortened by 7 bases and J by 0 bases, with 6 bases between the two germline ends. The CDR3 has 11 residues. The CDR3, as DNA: TGCAGCGGGTTTATGAACACTGAAGCTTTCTTT. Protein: CSGFMNTEAFF.

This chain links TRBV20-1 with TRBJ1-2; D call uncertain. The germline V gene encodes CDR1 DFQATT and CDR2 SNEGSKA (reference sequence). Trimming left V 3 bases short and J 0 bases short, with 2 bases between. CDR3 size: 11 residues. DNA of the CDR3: TGCAGTGCTAGCGCTAACTATGGCTACACCTTC. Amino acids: CSASANYGYTF.